This TCR beta chain was retrieved from a study of blood T cell repertoires in COVID-19. In the study overall: COVID-19 samples from acute and convalescent phases originated in the United States, Italy and Spain. T cells, B-cell-depleted T cells, or PBMCs supplied cDNA or gDNA.

Original processing methods: Amplification from reference gene primers served as the basis for estimated nucleated cell counts. The repertoire was sequenced with immunoSEQ multiplex PCR; TCRdb's copy has only in-frame clones and lacks some. That table is the source of V, J and clone size, and D and trimming were worked out from the DNA. The sample yields about 120,000 clones, approximately 80% seen once. Germline V lookup: CDR1 SGHRS, CDR2 YFSETQ. The V gene lost 0 bases and the J gene lost 3 bases, with 10 bases spanning the gap. The CDR3 sequence is 14 residues long. This clone was counted between two and nine times.

The sequencing input was peripheral blood. The TCR was taken from a man in his fifties with acute or convalescent COVID-19. This chain links TRBV5-1 with TRBJ2-7; TRBD2 is a possible D gene (5 bases). DNA of the CDR3: TGCGCCAGCAGCTTGGACGCAGACTACTACGAGCAGTACTTC. This sequence encodes CASSLDADYYEQYF.